A single sample is the source of the 20 T cell receptor beta chains below, sequenced in a study of shared clonotypes between healthy human individuals. TCRdb keeps only in-frame clones here, not all; method: immunoSEQ multiplex PCR. The sample holds approximately 530,000 clones, more than 95% seen once. The material sequenced was naive CD4+ T cells sorted from blood. This sample's subset: CD45RA+ positively selected. The receptors originated from a woman younger than 45 in good health.

This chain links TRBV5-8 with TRBJ2-3; 7 bases fit TRBD1. This CDR3 region has 15 residues. In germline, CDR1 is SGHTS, CDR2 YDEGEE. V shed 6 bases, J shed 0 bases, and the junction held 7 bases outside the gene matches. The CDR3 here is CASTQGDSSTDTQYF. DNA for the CDR3: TGTGCCAGCACCCAAGGGGACAGTAGCACAGATACGCAGTATTTT.

The chain links TRBV2 to TRBJ1-2, with D maybe TRBD1 (5 bases). Looked up from germline, CDR1 is SNHLY and CDR2 is FYNNEI. V gave up 9 bases and J gave up 8 bases, with 25 bases separating them. CDR3 length: 15 amino acids. The CDR3 protein is CASTKGAGFLYGYTF. In nucleotides, the CDR3 is TGTGCCAGTACGAAAGGGGCCGGGTTCCTCTACGGCTACACCTTC.

The chain joins TRBV5-1 to TRBJ2-6; D could derive from TRBD1 or TRBD2 (6 bases each). V lost 3 bases to trimming and J lost 3 bases, with 13 bases between them. CDR3 size: 16 residues. From germline, CDR1 is SGHRS and CDR2 YFSETQ. CDR3 protein: CASSSPGAFGANVLTF. CDR3 in DNA: TGCGCCAGCAGCTCCCCGGGGGCATTTGGGGCCAACGTCCTGACTTTC.

The V gene is TRBV7-9, the J gene TRBJ1-5; D gene ambiguous. The CDR3 totals 14 residues. V was pared by 5 bases and J by 9 bases, with 17 bases between. Germline V gene data show CDR1 as SEHNR and CDR2 as FQNEAQ (reference sequence). The DNA for the CDR3 is TGTGCCAGCAGCGAAGGGAATTTTCAGACGCCCCAGCATTTT. Its protein is CASSEGNFQTPQHF.

The chain is built from TRBV2 and TRBJ1-1; 7 nucleotides line up with TRBD1. The germline CDR1 and CDR2 sequences are SNHLY and FYNNEI. The junction had 5 bases not matched to a gene; V was cut back by 3 bases and J by 4 bases. This CDR3 has 14 amino acids. The CDR3 DNA reads as TGTGCCAGCAGTGACGGCCAGGGGGGCACTGAAGCTTTCTTT. Translating gives CASSDGQGGTEAFF.

The table lists this clone with a count of one. The DNA for the CDR3 is TGTGCCAGCAGCTTTGGGGGTGATACGCAGTATTTT. It translates to CASSFGGDTQYF. The chain couples TRBV7-3 to TRBJ2-3; the D call may be TRBD1 or TRBD2 (5 bases each). Trimming pared 3 bases from V and 6 bases from J, leaving 7 bases between. This CDR3 has 12 residues. CDR1 SGHTA and CDR2 FQGTGA come from the germline V gene.

This sequence joins TRBV5-1 and TRBJ2-1; D gene uncertain. The V and J ends lost 1 base and 2 bases respectively, with 7 bases between them. Germline CDR1 and CDR2: SGHRS and YFSETQ. The CDR3 totals 14 residues. The CDR3 region is CASSLTVTYNEQFF. The CDR3 DNA follows: TGCGCCAGCAGCTTGACAGTCACCTACAATGAGCAGTTCTTC.

The chain recombines TRBV1 with TRBJ1-6. TRBV1 is classified as a pseudogene. The CDR3 runs to 15 residues. In DNA form, the CDR3 reads TGCACCAGCAGTCAAGACAGGAGAGGATACTCACCCCTCCACTTT. Translation: CTSSQDRRGYSPLHF.

V is TRBV6-1 and J is TRBJ1-2; D might be TRBD1 (6 bases). Germline CDR1 reads MNHNS; CDR2 reads SASEGT. The CDR3 spans 12 residues. The V end was cut by 8 bases, the J end by 2 bases, with 9 bases between. CDR3 loop: CASFRGNYGYTF. The CDR3 bases are TGTGCCAGCTTCAGGGGAAACTATGGCTACACCTTC.

The V gene is TRBV19, the J gene TRBJ2-2; D uncertain. The V end lost 0 bases, the J end lost 6 bases, and 14 bases lay between the germline ends. The CDR3 spans 16 residues. Germline loops: CDR1 LNHDA, CDR2 SQIVND (reference sequence). The CDR3 DNA reads as TGTGCCAGTAGTATAGATGGCAGGTCCTTTTCCGGGGAGCTGTTTTTT. This gives the protein CASSIDGRSFSGELFF.

In regard to this clone: The same CDR3 also results from other DNA sequences found in this sample. This CDR3 reads CASSLQGDQPQHF. The CDR3 DNA follows: TGTGCCAGTAGTCTACAGGGAGATCAGCCCCAGCATTTT. This chain joins TRBV19 and TRBJ1-5; TRBD1 might be the D (6 bases). V was clipped by 5 bases and J by 5 bases, with 10 bases between them. Germline V gene sequence: CDR1 LNHDA, CDR2 SQIVND (reference sequence). This CDR3 comprises 13 residues.

This chain links TRBV28 with TRBJ2-2, with TRBD1 matching 10 bases. The V and J ends lost 8 bases and 6 bases, in that order; junction bases with no gene match: 3. The CDR3 spans 13 residues. Germline CDR1 is MDHEN and CDR2 is SYDVKM. CDR3 nucleotide sequence: TGTGCCAGCGGGACAGGGGTCGCCGGGGAGCTGTTTTTT. This encodes CASGTGVAGELFF.

This sequence joins TRBV5-1 and TRBJ2-1, with D unresolved. The germline V gene encodes CDR1 SGHRS and CDR2 YFSETQ. This CDR3 comprises 12 residues. Trimming took 0 bases from V and 8 from J, leaving 6 bases between them. CDR3 residues: CASSLAVDEQFF. The CDR3 nucleotides read TGCGCCAGCAGCTTGGCGGTCGATGAGCAGTTCTTC.

The chain carries TRBV9 and TRBJ2-3, with D possibly being TRBD2 (6 bases). V was trimmed by 7 bases and J by 0 bases, leaving 12 bases between them. Per the germline V gene, CDR1 is SGDLS and CDR2 is YYNGEE. This CDR3 contains 14 residues. The CDR3 nucleotides are TGTGCCAGCGCCCCCGGGAGTAGCACAGATACGCAGTATTTT. Its protein is CASAPGSSTDTQYF.

The rearrangement uses TRBV10-3 and TRBJ2-1, with 9 bases aligning to TRBD1. Trimming cost V 10 bases and J 1 base; bases outside gene matches: 8. The CDR3 consists of 15 residues. Per the germline V gene, CDR1 is ENHRY and CDR2 is SYGVKD. The CDR3 nucleotides are TGTGCCACCGAACCTGGACAGGGGTCCTACAATGAGCAGTTCTTC. It is translated as CATEPGQGSYNEQFF.

The rearrangement uses TRBV28 and TRBJ2-1; D possibly corresponds to TRBD1 (7 bases). V lost 6 bases to trimming and J lost 4 bases, with 19 bases between them. The CDR3 has 16 residues. Germline V gene sequence: CDR1 MDHEN, CDR2 SYDVKM. CDR3 sequence (DNA): TGTGCCAGCAGCCCCGGAGGGACAGCACTATACAATGAGCAGTTCTTC. Amino acids: CASSPGGTALYNEQFF.

The genes are TRBV6-6 and TRBJ1-5; unclear D gene. CDR1 is MNHNY, CDR2 SVGAGI, per germline (reference sequence). V was trimmed by 7 bases and J by 7 bases, leaving 14 bases between them. The CDR3 runs to 13 residues. The CDR3 sequence: CASTTPGEQPQHF. DNA for the CDR3: TGTGCCAGCACCACCCCAGGTGAACAGCCCCAGCATTTT.

DNA for the CDR3: TGTGCCAGCTCACCCGTTCGTTTTGGTACCGGGGAGCTGTTTTTT. Encoded protein: CASSPVRFGTGELFF. This sequence joins TRBV18 and TRBJ2-2; the D is unclear. Germline V gene lookup returns CDR1 KGHSH and CDR2 LQKENI. The CDR3 runs to 15 residues. Trimming removed 3 bases at V and 5 bases at J, with 13 bases between.

This clone was seen only once. The rearrangement uses TRBV11-2 and TRBJ1-2; possibly TRBD1 for D (5 bases). CDR1 SGHAT and CDR2 FQNNGV come from the germline V gene. The CDR3 consists of 12 residues. Deletions cut 3 bases from V and 7 bases from J, with 9 bases between. DNA of the CDR3: TGTGCCAGCAGCTTTGCAGGGAGTGGCTACACCTTC. Translation: CASSFAGSGYTF.

This chain uses TRBV10-1 with TRBJ2-7; TRBD2 might be the D (7 bases). This CDR3 contains 16 residues. Germline CDR1 and CDR2: WNHNN and SYGVQD (reference sequence). The V gene lost 2 bases and the J gene lost 4 bases, with 18 bases spanning the gap. CDR3 protein: CASSERGASSVYEQYF. CDR3 coding DNA: TGCGCCAGCAGTGAGCGGGGGGCATCTTCTGTTTACGAGCAGTACTTC.